A single sample is the source of the 7 T cell receptor beta chains below, sequenced in a study of CXCR3-negative and CXCR3-positive naive CD8 T cells. Overall study results and limits: Higher TRB CDR3 hydrophobicity marked CXCR3-positive naive cells relative to CXCR3-negative naive cells.

Researchers prepared the TRB cDNA libraries using 5' RACE with UMI labels. TCRdb reprocessed the 5' RACE reads; each CDR3 protein has one entry and no DNA is given. Its table lists approximately 100,000 distinct CDR3 sequences. Their target antigens are unknown. Sequencing was carried out using naive CXCR3+ CD8+ T cells from blood. Subset of the sample: CD45RO-CCR7+CD27+CD95- naive CD8+ T cells expressing CXCR3 (TNR3+). The receptors come from a human donor in good health. Some clones in this sample may be carry-over from other donors' samples.

The chain employs TRBV29-1 and TRBJ1-1. Per germline, CDR1 SQVTM and CDR2 ANQGSEA. The CDR3 runs 14 residues. This chain's CDR3 is CSADSGGMSTEAFF. The variable domain in full, with the rest retrieved from reference TRBV29-1 and TRBJ1-1, is SAVISQKPSRDICQRGTSLTIQCQVDSQVTMMFWYRQQPGQSLTLIATANQGSEATYESGFVIDKFPISRPNLTFSTLTVSNMSPEDSSIYLCSADSGGMSTEAFFGQGTRLTVV.

The chain employs TRBV9 and TRBJ1-1; TCRdb's D gene call, TRBD1, goes unchecked for lack of DNA. CDR1 is SGDLS, CDR2 YYNGEE, per germline. This CDR3 is built from 14 residues. CDR3 sequence: CASSTTGGDTEAFF.

This sequence joins TRBV27 and TRBJ1-5; the D call of TRBD1 rests on TCRdb alone, since no DNA is present to check it. Germline V gene lookup returns CDR1 MNHEY and CDR2 SMNVEV (reference sequence). The CDR3 has 15 amino acids. CDR3 in amino acids: CASSFEGNGNQPQHF.

J is TRBJ2-5 and V is TRBV29-1; no DNA is available, so the TRBD1 call from TCRdb remains unchecked. The CDR3 covers 13 residues. CDR1 is SQVTM and CDR2 is ANQGSEA in the germline V gene. This CDR3 reads CSGKRTPQETQYF.

The rearrangement uses TRBV20-1 and TRBJ2-1; lacking DNA, the TRBD2 call made by TCRdb goes unchecked. Germline assignment: CDR1 DFQATT and CDR2 SNEGSKA (reference sequence). The CDR3 extends over 13 amino acids. CDR3 residues: CSARTLRVGEQFF.

The J gene is TRBJ2-7, the V gene TRBV29-1; TCRdb's D call, TRBD1, is unchecked because there is no DNA. This CDR3 spans 11 amino acids. Germline V CDR1 and CDR2: SQVTM, ANQGSEA. The chain's CDR3 is CSVNRNYEQYF.

The chain uses TRBV4-1 and TRBJ2-3; TCRdb lists TRBD1, though no DNA is available to test this call. CDR3 length equals 15 residues. Germline V gene data show CDR1 as MGHRA and CDR2 as YSYEKL. The CDR3 sequence: CASSQSRGLPDTQYF.